The clone carrying this T cell receptor (beta chain) was seen a handful of times. No antigen is known for it. The entry originates in a study of T cell repertoires in cytomegalovirus infection. General study results and limits: Summed frequency of public TCR beta families distinguished CMV carriers with the relevant HLA.

TCRdb recomputed calls from the reads with MiXCR, one row per CDR3 protein. The data contain about 500,000 distinct CDR3 sequences, 33% of them seen just once; the ten biggest clones take up 17%. There are 15 residues in the CDR3. Germline V gene data show CDR1 as SEHNR and CDR2 as FQNEAQ (reference sequence). The V end lost 2 bases, the J end lost 3 bases, and 13 bases lay between the germline ends. The gene calls are TRBV7-9 and TRBJ1-1; D unresolved. Here the sequenced sample was cultured PBMCs, taken from culture after CMV antigen stimulation. The sequence came from a human donor in good health (CMV status not recorded). Some clones in this sample may be carry-over from other donors' samples. The CDR3 nucleotides are TGTGCCAGCAGCTTATTACGGGTAGAGGACACTGAAGCTTTCTTT. Protein: CASSLLRVEDTEAFF. Variable domain in full (rest from reference TRBV7-9 and TRBJ1-1): DTGVSQNPRHKITKRGQNVTFRCDPISEHNRLYWYRQTLGQGPEFLTYFQNEAQLEKSRLLSDRFSAERPKGSFSTLEIQRTEQGDSAMYLCASSLLRVEDTEAFFGQGTRLTVV.